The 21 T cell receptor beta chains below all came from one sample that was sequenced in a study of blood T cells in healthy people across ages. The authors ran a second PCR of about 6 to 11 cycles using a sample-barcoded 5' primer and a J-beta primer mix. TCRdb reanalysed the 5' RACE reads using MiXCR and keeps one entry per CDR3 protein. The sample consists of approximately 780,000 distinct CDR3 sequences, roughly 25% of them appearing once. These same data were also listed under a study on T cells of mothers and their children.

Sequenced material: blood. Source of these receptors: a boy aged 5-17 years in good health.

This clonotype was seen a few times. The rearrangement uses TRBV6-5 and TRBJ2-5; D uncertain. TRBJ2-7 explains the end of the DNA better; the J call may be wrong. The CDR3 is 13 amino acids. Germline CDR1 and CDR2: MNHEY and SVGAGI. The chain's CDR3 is CASSWKGSYEQYF. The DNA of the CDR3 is TGTGCCAGCAGTTGGAAGGGCTCCTACGAGCAGTACTTC.

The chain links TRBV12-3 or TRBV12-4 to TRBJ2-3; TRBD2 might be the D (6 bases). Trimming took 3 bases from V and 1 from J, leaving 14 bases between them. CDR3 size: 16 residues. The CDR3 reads CASSLVVSGGTDTQYF. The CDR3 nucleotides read TGTGCCAGCAGTTTGGTAGTTTCGGGGGGCACAGATACGCAGTATTTT.

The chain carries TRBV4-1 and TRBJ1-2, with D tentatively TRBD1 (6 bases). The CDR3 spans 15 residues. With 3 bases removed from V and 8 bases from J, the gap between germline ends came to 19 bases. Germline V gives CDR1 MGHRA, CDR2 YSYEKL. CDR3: CASSQPPTGQRGYTF. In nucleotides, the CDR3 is TGCGCCAGCAGCCAGCCCCCAACCGGACAGCGGGGCTACACCTTC.

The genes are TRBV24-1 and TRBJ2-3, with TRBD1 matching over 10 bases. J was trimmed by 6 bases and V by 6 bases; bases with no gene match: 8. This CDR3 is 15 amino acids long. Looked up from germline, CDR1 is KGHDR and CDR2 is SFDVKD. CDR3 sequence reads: CATSTTGGWTDTQYF. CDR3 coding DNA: TGTGCCACCAGTACGACAGGGGGCTGGACCGATACGCAGTATTTT.

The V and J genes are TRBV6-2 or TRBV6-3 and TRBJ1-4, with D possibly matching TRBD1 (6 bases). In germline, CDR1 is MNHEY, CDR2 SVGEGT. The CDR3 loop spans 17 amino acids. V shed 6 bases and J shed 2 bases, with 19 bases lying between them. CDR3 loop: CASSDPTGGPTNEKLFF. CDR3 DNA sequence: TGTGCCAGCAGCGACCCGACAGGCGGCCCTACTAATGAAAAACTGTTTTTT.

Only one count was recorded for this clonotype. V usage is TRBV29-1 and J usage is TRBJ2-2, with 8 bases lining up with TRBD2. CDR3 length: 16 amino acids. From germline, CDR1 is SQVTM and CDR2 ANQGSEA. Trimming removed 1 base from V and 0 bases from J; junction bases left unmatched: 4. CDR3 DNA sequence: TGCAGCGTTGAAGGGGTAGCGGGATCGAACACCGGGGAGCTGTTTTTT. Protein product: CSVEGVAGSNTGELFF.

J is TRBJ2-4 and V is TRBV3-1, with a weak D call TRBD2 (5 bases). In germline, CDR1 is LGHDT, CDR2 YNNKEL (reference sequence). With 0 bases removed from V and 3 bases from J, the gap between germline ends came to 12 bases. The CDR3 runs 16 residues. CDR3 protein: CASSQDGSGLKNIQYF. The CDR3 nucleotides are TGTGCCAGCAGCCAAGATGGGTCAGGACTCAAAAACATTCAGTACTTC.

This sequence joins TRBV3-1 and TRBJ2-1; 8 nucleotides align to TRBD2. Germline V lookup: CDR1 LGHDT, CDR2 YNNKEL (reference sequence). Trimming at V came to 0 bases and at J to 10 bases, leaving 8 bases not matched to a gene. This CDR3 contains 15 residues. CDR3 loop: CASSQDGAGAREQFF. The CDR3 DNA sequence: TGTGCCAGCAGCCAAGATGGAGCGGGGGCACGAGAGCAGTTCTTC.

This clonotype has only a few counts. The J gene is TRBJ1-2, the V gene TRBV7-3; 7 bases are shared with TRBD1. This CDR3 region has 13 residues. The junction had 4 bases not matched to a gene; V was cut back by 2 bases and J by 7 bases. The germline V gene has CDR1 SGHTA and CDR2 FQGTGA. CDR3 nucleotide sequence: TGTGCCAGCAGCTTAGGACAGGAGGCTGGCTACACCTTC. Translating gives CASSLGQEAGYTF.

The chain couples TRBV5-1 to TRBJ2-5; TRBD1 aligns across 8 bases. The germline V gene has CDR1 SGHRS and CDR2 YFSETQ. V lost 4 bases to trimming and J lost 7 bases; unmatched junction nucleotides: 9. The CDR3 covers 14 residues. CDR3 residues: CASSAGDRPRTQYF. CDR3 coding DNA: TGCGCCAGCAGCGCCGGGGACAGGCCCAGGACCCAGTACTTC.

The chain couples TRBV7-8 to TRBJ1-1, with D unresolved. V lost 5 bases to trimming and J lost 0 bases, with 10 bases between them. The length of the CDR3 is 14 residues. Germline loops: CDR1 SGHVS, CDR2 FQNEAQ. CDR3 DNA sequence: TGTGCCAGCAGCCCCCCTCTCCTGAACACTGAAGCTTTCTTT. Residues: CASSPPLLNTEAFF. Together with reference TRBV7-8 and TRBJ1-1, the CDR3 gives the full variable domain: GAGVSQSPRYKVAKRGQDVALRCDPISGHVSLFWYQQALGQGPEFLTYFQNEAQLDKSGLPSDRFFAERPEGSVSTLKIQRTQQEDSAVYLCASSPPLLNTEAFFGQGTRLTVV.

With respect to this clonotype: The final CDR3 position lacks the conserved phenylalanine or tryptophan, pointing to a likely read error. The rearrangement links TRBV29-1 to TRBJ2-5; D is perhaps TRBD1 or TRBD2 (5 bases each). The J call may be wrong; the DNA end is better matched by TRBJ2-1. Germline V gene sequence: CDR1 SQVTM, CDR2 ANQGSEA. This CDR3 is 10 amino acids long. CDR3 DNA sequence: TGCAGCGGGGGGAGAGATGAGCAGTTCCTC. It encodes CSGGRDEQFL.

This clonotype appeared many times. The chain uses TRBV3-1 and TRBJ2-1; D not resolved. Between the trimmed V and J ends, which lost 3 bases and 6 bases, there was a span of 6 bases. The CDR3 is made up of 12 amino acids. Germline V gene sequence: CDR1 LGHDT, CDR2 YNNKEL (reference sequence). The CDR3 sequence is CASSQVGNEQFF. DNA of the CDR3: TGTGCCAGCAGCCAGGTGGGCAATGAGCAGTTCTTC.

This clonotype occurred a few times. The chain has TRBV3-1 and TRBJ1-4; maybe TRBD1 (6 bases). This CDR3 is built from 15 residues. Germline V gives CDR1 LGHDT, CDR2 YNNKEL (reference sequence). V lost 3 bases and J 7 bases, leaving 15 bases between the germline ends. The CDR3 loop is CASSHVVGGGEKLFF. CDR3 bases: TGTGCCAGCAGCCACGTTGTAGGGGGAGGTGAAAAACTGTTTTTT.

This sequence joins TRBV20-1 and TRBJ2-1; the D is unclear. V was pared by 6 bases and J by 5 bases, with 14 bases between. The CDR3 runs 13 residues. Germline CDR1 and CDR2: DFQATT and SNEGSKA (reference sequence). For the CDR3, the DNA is TGCAGTGCCCCTGGCGGCCCGCACAATGAGCAGTTCTTC. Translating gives CSAPGGPHNEQFF.

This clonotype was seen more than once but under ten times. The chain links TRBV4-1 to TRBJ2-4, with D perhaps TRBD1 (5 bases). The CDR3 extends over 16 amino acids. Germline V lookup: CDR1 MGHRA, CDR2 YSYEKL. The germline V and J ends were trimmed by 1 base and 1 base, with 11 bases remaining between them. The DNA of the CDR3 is TGCGCCAGCAGCCAAGGAACGGCAGGGGCCAAAAACATTCAGTACTTC. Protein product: CASSQGTAGAKNIQYF.

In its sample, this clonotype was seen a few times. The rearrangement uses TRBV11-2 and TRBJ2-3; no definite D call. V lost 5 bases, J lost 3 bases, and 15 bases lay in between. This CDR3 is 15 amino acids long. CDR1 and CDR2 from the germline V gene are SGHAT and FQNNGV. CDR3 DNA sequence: TGTGCCAGCAGCACACAACACGAAGGGACAGATACGCAGTATTTT. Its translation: CASSTQHEGTDTQYF.

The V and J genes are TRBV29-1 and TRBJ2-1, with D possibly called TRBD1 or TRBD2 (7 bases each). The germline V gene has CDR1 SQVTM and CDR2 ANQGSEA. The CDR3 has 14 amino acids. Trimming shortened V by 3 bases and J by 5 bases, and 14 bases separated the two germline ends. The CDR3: CSVDRGGPHNEQFF. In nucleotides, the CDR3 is TGCAGCGTTGACAGGGGGGGCCCACACAATGAGCAGTTCTTC.

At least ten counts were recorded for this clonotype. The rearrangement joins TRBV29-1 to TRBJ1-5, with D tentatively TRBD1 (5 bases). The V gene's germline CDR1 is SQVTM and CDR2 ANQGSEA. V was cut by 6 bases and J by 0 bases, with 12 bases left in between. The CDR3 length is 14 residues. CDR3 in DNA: TGCAGCGTGGGGCCCAAGAATAGCAATCAGCCCCAGCATTTT. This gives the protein CSVGPKNSNQPQHF.

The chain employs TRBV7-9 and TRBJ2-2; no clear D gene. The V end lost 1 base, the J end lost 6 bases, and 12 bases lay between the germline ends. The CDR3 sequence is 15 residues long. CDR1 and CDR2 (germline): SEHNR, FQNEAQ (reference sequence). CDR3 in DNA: TGTGCCAGCAGCTTAGTCCTGACGCTCGCCGGGGAGCTGTTTTTT. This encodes CASSLVLTLAGELFF.

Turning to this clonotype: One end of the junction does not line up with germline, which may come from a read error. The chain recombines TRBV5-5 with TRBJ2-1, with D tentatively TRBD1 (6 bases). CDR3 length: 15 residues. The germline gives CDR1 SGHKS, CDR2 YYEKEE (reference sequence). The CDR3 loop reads CASTKGQSISYEKYF. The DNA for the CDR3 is TGTGCCAGCACCAAGGGACAATCCATCTCCTACGAGAAGTACTTC.